These 21 T cell receptor beta chains came from one sample sequenced in a study of PD-1 blockade in classical Hodgkin lymphoma. Clones were read by immunoSEQ multiplex PCR, and TCRdb kept only the in-frame ones, dropping some. The sample includes about 13,000 clones, about 94% of them seen just once. There was relapse after autologous stem cell transplantation in every patient, and there was variation in brentuximab vedotin exposure. The source material was peripheral blood mononuclear cells (PBMCs), sampled at baseline. Receptors originate from a human donor with classical Hodgkin lymphoma.

The rearrangement uses TRBV12-2 and TRBJ1-5; the DNA was not used to check the table's D call, TRBD1. TRBV12-2 is a listed pseudogene. This CDR3 is 14 amino acids long. The CDR3 protein is CASRLVSGGQPQHF. CDR3 DNA: TGTGCAAGTCGCTTAGTGTCAGGGGGTCAGCCCCAGCATTTT.

The chain carries TRBV11-3 and TRBJ1-5; D gene ambiguous. The ends were cut back, 2 bases at V and 7 bases at J, with 12 bases in the middle. This CDR3 spans 14 amino acids. Per germline, CDR1 SGHNT and CDR2 YENEEA. The CDR3 sequence: CASSLRRDRQPQHF. The DNA of the CDR3 is TGTGCCAGCAGCTTACGAAGGGATAGGCAGCCCCAGCATTTT. Combining the CDR3 with reference TRBV11-3 and TRBJ1-5 gives the whole variable domain EAGVVQSPRYKIIEKKQPVAFWCNPISGHNTLYWYLQNLGQGPELLIRYENEEAVDDSQLPKDRFSAERLKGVDSTLKIQPAELGDSAVYLCASSLRRDRQPQHFGDGTRLSIL.

V gene TRBV5-1 combines with J gene TRBJ1-3; D remains ambiguous. The germline gives CDR1 SGHRS, CDR2 YFSETQ. Trimming pared 0 bases from V and 0 bases from J, leaving 7 bases between. The CDR3 spans 15 residues. This CDR3 reads CASSLGRTSGNTIYF. The DNA for the CDR3 is TGCGCCAGCAGCTTGGGACGGACCTCTGGAAACACCATATATTTT.

The gene calls are TRBV5-4 and TRBJ2-1, with no clear D. V shed 0 bases and J shed 5 bases, with 9 bases lying between them. This CDR3 has 14 amino acids. Germline-derived CDR1 and CDR2 are SGHNT and YYREEE (reference sequence). The CDR3 reads CASSLAPSDNEQFF. Here the CDR3 DNA reads TGTGCCAGCAGCTTGGCTCCAAGCGACAATGAGCAGTTCTTC.

This clone appeared a single time. The chain recombines TRBV6-1 with TRBJ2-7, with D tentatively TRBD2 (6 bases). The CDR3 totals 14 residues. CDR1 is MNHNS, CDR2 SASEGT, per germline. V was cut by 4 bases and J by 6 bases, with 16 bases left in between. CDR3 in amino acids: CASSACTAGCEQYF. CDR3 coding DNA: TGTGCCAGCAGTGCATGTACGGCGGGGTGCGAGCAGTACTTC.

V gene TRBV4-3 combines with J gene TRBJ1-5, with TRBD1 matching 10 bases. This CDR3 has 16 residues. Per germline, CDR1 LGHNA and CDR2 YSLEER. Trimming removed 3 bases from V and 6 bases from J; junction bases left unmatched: 8. CDR3: CASSQRDRGAGQPQHF. CDR3 nucleotide sequence: TGCGCCAGCAGCCAGCGGGACAGGGGCGCGGGTCAGCCCCAGCATTTT.

The rearrangement uses TRBV9 and TRBJ2-3; 7 bases fit TRBD1. J was trimmed by 3 bases and V by 3 bases; bases with no gene match: 7. The CDR3 contains 15 residues. CDR1 is SGDLS and CDR2 is YYNGEE in the germline V gene. In nucleotides, the CDR3 is TGTGCCAGCAGCGACCGACAGGGTCGGACAGATACGCAGTATTTT. It specifies CASSDRQGRTDTQYF.

The chain is built from TRBV6-1 and TRBJ1-5, with D possibly matching TRBD1 (6 bases). CDR1 is MNHNS, CDR2 SASEGT, per germline. V was trimmed by 3 bases and J by 0 bases, leaving 18 bases between them. This CDR3 comprises 18 residues. The CDR3 sequence is CASSDVGGALGSNQPQHF. The DNA for the CDR3 is TGTGCCAGCAGTGATGTGGGGGGCGCATTAGGTAGCAATCAGCCCCAGCATTTT.

The chain links TRBV2 to TRBJ1-5; the D is unclear. The V gene's germline CDR1 is SNHLY and CDR2 FYNNEI. The length of the CDR3 is 13 residues. Trimming removed 8 bases from V and 4 bases from J, with 12 bases in between. The CDR3 region is CASSLLANQPQHF. The CDR3, as DNA: TGTGCCAGCTCCTTACTGGCGAATCAGCCCCAGCATTTT.

The rearrangement uses TRBV5-4 and TRBJ2-1, with 7 bases identical to TRBD2. Germline V gene lookup returns CDR1 SGHNT and CDR2 YYREEE (reference sequence). The CDR3 sequence is 14 residues long. Germline trimming cut 9 bases from V and 3 bases from J; bases unmatched to any gene: 9. CDR3 DNA: TGTGCCATCTCGCTCCGGGACTACTACAATGAGCAGTTCTTC. The encoded protein is CAISLRDYYNEQFF.

The chain recombines TRBV7-9 with TRBJ2-7; D remains ambiguous. The CDR3 is 12 residues long. The V end lost 7 bases, the J end lost 6 bases, and 13 bases lay between the germline ends. The germline V gene has CDR1 SEHNR and CDR2 FQNEAQ (reference sequence). Here the CDR3 DNA reads TGTGCCAGCAACAATGGGGTTACCGAGCAGTACTTC. Protein: CASNNGVTEQYF. The full variable domain, in which reference TRBV7-9 and TRBJ2-7 provide the parts outside the CDR3, is DTGVSQNPRHKITKRGQNVTFRCDPISEHNRLYWYRQTLGQGPEFLTYFQNEAQLEKSRLLSDRFSAERPKGSFSTLEIQRTEQGDSAMYLCASNNGVTEQYFGPGTRLTVT.

This chain joins TRBV5-6 and TRBJ2-4; D is perhaps TRBD1 (6 bases). Germline V gene data show CDR1 as SGHDT and CDR2 as YYEEEE. The V end lost 4 bases, the J end lost 3 bases, and 11 bases lay between the germline ends. The CDR3 extends over 14 amino acids. This chain's CDR3 is CASSQGLDKNIQYF. CDR3 in DNA: TGTGCCAGCAGCCAGGGGCTGGACAAAAACATTCAGTACTTC.

The chain uses TRBV9 and TRBJ2-2; 10 positions match TRBD2. The CDR3 has 18 residues. Germline V CDR1 and CDR2: SGDLS, YYNGEE. Trimming at V came to 1 base and at J to 0 bases, leaving 6 bases not matched to a gene. CDR3 loop: CASSVLAGGPTNTGELFF. CDR3 bases: TGTGCCAGCAGCGTATTAGCGGGAGGCCCTACGAACACCGGGGAGCTGTTTTTT.

J is TRBJ2-7 and V is TRBV2; D ambiguous. This CDR3 has 13 amino acids. V was clipped by 3 bases and J by 3 bases, with 9 bases between them. The germline V gene encodes CDR1 SNHLY and CDR2 FYNNEI. CDR3 residues: CASSEVQFYEQYF. The CDR3 DNA reads as TGTGCCAGCAGTGAGGTACAGTTCTACGAGCAGTACTTC.

This sequence joins TRBV21-1 and TRBJ2-3; the table's TRBD1 call for D was not verified on the DNA. TRBV21-1 is a documented pseudogene. The CDR3 loop spans 14 amino acids. CDR3 nucleotides: TGTGCCAGCAGCCGTACAGGGAACACAGATACGCAGTATTTT. This encodes CASSRTGNTDTQYF.

J is TRBJ2-3 and V is TRBV6-4, with 11 bases that match TRBD2. Germline CDR1 reads MRHNA; CDR2 reads SNTAGT. The CDR3 loop spans 15 amino acids. J gave up 7 bases and V 3 bases, and 6 bases lay outside the gene matches. CDR3 nucleotide sequence: TGTGCCAGCAGTGAACTAGCGGGAGCGGCAAATACGCAGTATTTT. Translated, it gives CASSELAGAANTQYF.

V and J are TRBV5-4 and TRBJ2-5; D gene uncertain. The germline V gene has CDR1 SGHNT and CDR2 YYREEE (reference sequence). V lost 2 bases, J lost 5 bases, and 13 bases lay in between. The CDR3 contains 14 residues. CDR3 sequence reads: CASSFGSSRETQYF. CDR3 DNA sequence: TGTGCCAGCAGCTTCGGGTCTTCCCGGGAGACCCAGTACTTC.

V and J are TRBV27 and TRBJ1-2; 9 nucleotides line up with TRBD1. The V segment lost 5 bases and the J segment 8 bases; nucleotides outside the gene matches: 9. Germline CDR1 MNHEY, CDR2 SMNVEV (reference sequence). The CDR3 is 14 amino acids. CDR3 loop: CASSLGTGLDGYTF. The DNA of the CDR3 is TGTGCCAGCAGTCTGGGGACAGGGCTCGACGGCTACACCTTC.

V and J are TRBV9 and TRBJ2-5; D is unclear. The CDR3 loop spans 14 amino acids. Trimming cost V 2 bases and J 0 bases, with 8 bases left between them. CDR1 is SGDLS, CDR2 YYNGEE, per germline. In DNA form, the CDR3 reads TGTGCCAGCAGCGTTGGCTCATACCAAGAGACCCAGTACTTC. Translated, it gives CASSVGSYQETQYF. The variable domain in full, with the rest retrieved from reference TRBV9 and TRBJ2-5, is DSGVTQTPKHLITATGQRVTLRCSPRSGDLSVYWYQQSLDQGLQFLIQYYNGEERAKGNILERFSAQQFPDLHSELNLSSLELGDSALYFCASSVGSYQETQYFGPGTRLLVL.

This clone has just one count. J is TRBJ1-1 and V is TRBV7-3; D gene unclear. Germline values: CDR1 SGHTA, CDR2 FQGTGA. V was pared by 0 bases and J by 0 bases, with 2 bases between. This CDR3 is built from 13 residues. In DNA, the CDR3 is TGTGCCAGCAGCTTAACCTTGAACACTGAAGCTTTCTTT. This encodes CASSLTLNTEAFF.

The gene calls are TRBV12-1 and TRBJ2-7; the table assigns TRBD1, which was not confirmed against the DNA. TRBV12-1 is described as a pseudogene. There are 15 residues in the CDR3. This CDR3 is CASSFQGPPKDEQYF. In nucleotides, the CDR3 is TGTGCCAGCAGCTTTCAGGGGCCCCCTAAGGACGAGCAGTACTTC.